This T cell receptor beta chain was sequenced in a study of blood T cell repertoires in COVID-19. Study summary: The United States, Italy and Spain supplied acute and convalescent COVID-19 samples. The cDNA or gDNA used as material had been derived from T cells, B-cell-depleted T cells, or PBMCs.

Study processing details: Reference gene primers were amplified, and this amplification served to estimate nucleated cell counts. Libraries were prepared by immunoSEQ multiplex PCR; TCRdb keeps only in-frame clonotypes and omits some of them. V and J calls and clone size are given by that table; D and trimming were obtained from the DNA. Among 90,000 to 120,000 clones listed, 80% to 95% were seen once. The CDR3 consists of 13 residues. Trimming took 7 bases from V and 9 from J, leaving 16 bases between them. The germline V gene has CDR1 LNHDA and CDR2 SQIVND (reference sequence). The chain is built from TRBV19 and TRBJ2-1, with D maybe TRBD2 (6 bases). The sequenced sample was peripheral blood. This receptor was taken from a man in his sixties with acute or convalescent COVID-19. CDR3 coding DNA: TGTGCCAGTATCACCACCCACGGGGGTGAGCAGTTCTTC. It yields the protein CASITTHGGEQFF.